This TCR beta chain was retrieved from a study of blood T cell repertoires in COVID-19. The wider study: The United States, Italy and Spain provided the acute and convalescent COVID-19 samples. In each case, the material was cDNA or gDNA derived from T cells, B-cell-depleted T cells, or PBMCs.

In the authors' methods: Amplified reference gene primers provided the basis for estimating nucleated cell counts. Only in-frame clones appear in the TCRdb table, and some are missing; sequencing was by immunoSEQ multiplex PCR. V, J and clone size reflect that table, while D and trimming were determined from the DNA. The sample carries around 130,000 clones, approximately 81% recorded once. Germline V lookup: CDR1 ENHRY, CDR2 SYGVKD. V gave up 7 bases and J gave up 5 bases, with 17 bases separating them. CDR3 length: 14 residues. The sequenced sample consisted of peripheral blood. The rearrangement joins TRBV10-3 to TRBJ1-1, with D maybe TRBD1 (6 bases). The TCR originated in a man aged 55 to 69 with acute or convalescent COVID-19. The CDR3 nucleotides are TGTGCCATCATGGGACATCCTATGGGGACTGAAGCTTTCTTT. As protein: CAIMGHPMGTEAFF.